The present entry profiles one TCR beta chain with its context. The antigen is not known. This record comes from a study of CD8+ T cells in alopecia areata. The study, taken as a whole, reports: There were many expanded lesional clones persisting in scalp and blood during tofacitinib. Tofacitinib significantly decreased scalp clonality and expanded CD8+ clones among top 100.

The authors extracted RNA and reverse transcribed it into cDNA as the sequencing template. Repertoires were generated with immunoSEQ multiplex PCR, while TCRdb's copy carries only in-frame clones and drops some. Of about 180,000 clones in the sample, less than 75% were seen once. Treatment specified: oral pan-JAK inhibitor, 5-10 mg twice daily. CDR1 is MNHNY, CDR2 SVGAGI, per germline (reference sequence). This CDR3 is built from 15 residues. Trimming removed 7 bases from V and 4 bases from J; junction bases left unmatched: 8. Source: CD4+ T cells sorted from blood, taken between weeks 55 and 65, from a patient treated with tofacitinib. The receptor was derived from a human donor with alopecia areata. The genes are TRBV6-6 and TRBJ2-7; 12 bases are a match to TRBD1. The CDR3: CASKEPGQGAYEQYF. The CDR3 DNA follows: TGTGCCAGCAAAGAACCGGGACAGGGGGCATACGAGCAGTACTTC.